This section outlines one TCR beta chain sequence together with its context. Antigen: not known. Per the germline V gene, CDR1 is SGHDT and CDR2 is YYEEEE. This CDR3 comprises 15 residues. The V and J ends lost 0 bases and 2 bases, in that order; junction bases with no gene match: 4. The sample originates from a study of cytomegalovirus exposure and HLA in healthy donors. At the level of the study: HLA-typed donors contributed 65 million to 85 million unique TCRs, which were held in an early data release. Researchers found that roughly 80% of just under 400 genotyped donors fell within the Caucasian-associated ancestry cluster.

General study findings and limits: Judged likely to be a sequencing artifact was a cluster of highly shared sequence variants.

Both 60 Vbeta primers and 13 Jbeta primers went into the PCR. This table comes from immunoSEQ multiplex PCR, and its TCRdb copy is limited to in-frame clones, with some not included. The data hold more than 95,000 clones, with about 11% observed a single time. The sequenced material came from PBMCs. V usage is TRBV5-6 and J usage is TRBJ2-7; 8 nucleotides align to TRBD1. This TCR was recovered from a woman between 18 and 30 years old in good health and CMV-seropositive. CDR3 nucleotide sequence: TGTGCCAGCAGCTTGGACGACAGGGGACCCTACGAGCAGTACTTC. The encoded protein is CASSLDDRGPYEQYF.